This note documents a single TCR beta chain sequence. The antigen this receptor binds is unknown. There are no base qualities to consult, and no much larger clone falls within one base. The data were taken from a study of shared clonotypes between healthy human individuals (dated by TCRdb to 2020 to 2022). General notes on the study: A few men and two women, aged 18 to 49 years, made up the cohort. For each donor, CD4 naive and CD4 memory were each run on three plates, CD8 naive on two plates, and CD8 memory on one plate. To estimate repertoire size and how much clonotypes are shared between individuals, the study performed deep sequencing of blood TCR repertoires from five healthy adults. To increase sequencing depth and limit assay-specific biases, different laboratories used diverse techniques to prepare libraries and sequence TCR repertoires. Leukapheresis yielded between about 0.85 and 9 billion PBMCs per donor.

General findings and caveats noted by the study authors: Compared with non-shared clonotypes, the clonotypes found in all four sorted-subset donors had higher generation probabilities. When several donors were compared, the shared fraction of clonotypes was roughly 5% for naive CD4, roughly 3.4% for naive CD8, 2% to 2.5% for memory CD4, and 0.35% to 0.5% for memory CD8. Naive subsets generally had larger estimated clonotype richness than memory subsets. Pairwise subsampling led to the expectation that sequencing depth would affect the degree of clonotype sharing among donors. Sampling was limited to blood, and TCR repertoires in tissue likely differ from TCR repertoires in blood. The genetic and exposure-history diversity represented was limited by the small number of donors. Incomplete sequencing was indicated by rarefaction of sorted-subset datasets, despite the large sequencing depth.

Using the deep immunoSEQ assay, TCR CDR3 regions were amplified from genomic DNA by multiplex PCR. Genomic DNA extracted from each cell subset was distributed evenly over all wells of several immunoSEQ 96-well plates, and each plate served as one replicate. Each replicate PCR for sorted subsets received roughly 0.2 ug genomic DNA, equal to about 29,000 T cell genomes. Purified libraries were quantified with a Qubit 3.0 fluorometer, sized on a Bioanalyzer 2100, and re-quantified with the KAPA Library Quantification kit. Every immunoSEQ 96-well plate was sequenced on a separate single-read 150-cycle Illumina NextSeq 550 flow cell. On the study's bioinformatics: Because the immunoSEQ output included only junctional sequences and no quality scores, the filtering could not be the same as the filtering used for full-length reads. Sequences were annotated with PyIR, a Python wrapper for IgBLAST v1.9, using IMGT germline references to assign V/J genes and CDR3. Reads were removed for weak V/J assignments (E-value above 1e-6), missing CDR3, stop codons, out-of-frame junctions, or ambiguous translated residues. V3J clonotypes were defined as sequences sharing the same inferred V gene, J gene, and CDR3 amino acid sequence. To compute the percentage overlap between repertoires, the number of shared unique clonotypes was divided by the size of the smaller repertoire. Three approaches were used to assess repertoire richness: RTK rarefaction, the Chao1 estimator, and Recon v2.1 estimates of unobserved clonotypes. For all TCRbeta clonotypes obtained by the gDNA method from four donors, generation probabilities were computed with OLGA. This is the immuneACCESS table as TCRdb keeps it, with only in-frame sequences that have V and J called. A part of the clones is gone; compared with another copy, unresolved V genes explain less than half, and the rest is unexplained. V and J calls and clone size follow that table, whereas D and trimming were derived from the DNA. This sample gives some 2.1 million clones in total; 93% of them show up just once. Approximately 1.7% of the sample is taken by the ten largest.

From a lookup of the germline V gene, CDR1 and CDR2 are LGHNA and YSLEER. V drops 0 bases and J drops 9 bases, leaving 10 bases in between. The CDR3 has 13 amino acids, counting the end cysteine and phenylalanine. CDR3 DNA only is kept here, 39 bases in frame from base 1. CD8 naive samples consisted of CD45RO-negative cells that were positively selected for CCR7, yielding a CD45RA+CCR7+ population without TemRA cells. The donors were healthy, HIV-negative adults who had no recently reported acute infections or vaccinations. Every donor was a Caucasian adult residing in Nashville, Tennessee, USA. Blood was obtained by leukapheresis, after which PBMCs were separated by Ficoll-Histopaque density gradient centrifugation and cryopreserved in liquid nitrogen vapor phase. Purity and quantity of every magnetically sorted T cell population were checked by analytical flow cytometry. Genomic DNA was isolated from every sorted fraction and measured by UV absorbance on a Nanodrop 2000c.

The sample consisted of naive CD8+ T cells from PBMCs. The cell subset or site label on this specimen signifies: CD45RA+CCR7+. Recombination connected TRBV4-3 to TRBJ2-3, with no confident D gene call. The TCR comes from a man aged 18 to 30 in good health. Some clones in this sample may be carry-over from other donors' samples. This receptor has the CDR3 CASSQDRPATQYF. DNA sequence: TGCGCCAGCAGCCAAGATCGTCCAGCAACGCAGTATTTT.